Below, one TCR beta chain is given with its context. The data belong to a study of blood T cell repertoires in COVID-19. Looking at the study overall: COVID-19 samples from acute and convalescent phases originated in the United States, Italy and Spain. T cells, B-cell-depleted T cells, or PBMCs provided the cDNA or gDNA that served as material.

Methods used by the authors: Reference gene primer amplification yielded estimated nucleated cell counts. Clones were sequenced by immunoSEQ multiplex PCR, and TCRdb holds only the in-frame ones, with some missing. V and J calls and clone size are those listed in that table; D and trimming were worked out from the DNA. Here the sample spans 200,000 to 250,000 clones, around 85% being singletons. The material sequenced was peripheral blood. The receptor was derived from a woman in her 30s who had recovered from COVID-19.

The CDR3 reads CASSQGQPGNTIYF. The CDR3 nucleotides read TGTGCCAGCAGCCAGGGACAGCCGGGAAACACCATATATTTT. The V call is TRBV11-1, the J call TRBJ1-3; 7 positions agree with TRBD1. The germline CDR1 and CDR2 sequences are SGHAT and FQDESV (reference sequence). J lost 4 bases, V lost 5 bases, and 5 bases had no gene match. The CDR3 is 14 amino acids.